The T cell receptor beta chain under discussion was sequenced for a study of blood T cells in healthy people across ages. This clonotype was detected ten times or more. The use of a sample-barcoded 5' primer and a J-beta primer mix characterized a second PCR of roughly 7 to 12 cycles. TCRdb fed the 5' RACE reads into MiXCR, producing one record per CDR3 protein. The sample includes approximately 810,000 distinct CDR3 sequences, 29% of them seen just once. The CDR3 loop spans 19 amino acids. V was pared by 0 bases and J by 0 bases, with 10 bases of the junction left unmatched. Germline V lookup: CDR1 LGHDT, CDR2 YNNKEL (reference sequence).

The source of this sequence is a woman aged 80 or over in good health. Sequences were obtained from blood. This sequence joins TRBV3-1 and TRBJ2-3; 9 positions match TRBD2. CDR3 nucleotides: TGTGCCAGCAGCCAAGATCGGCTAGCGGGGAAAACTAGCACAGATACGCAGTATTTT. It codes for CASSQDRLAGKTSTDTQYF.